This passage covers 19 T cell receptor beta chains from one sample sequenced in a study of blood T cell repertoires in COVID-19. Repertoires were generated with immunoSEQ multiplex PCR, while TCRdb's copy carries only in-frame clones and drops some. Seen here are 85,000 to 120,000 clones, 71% observed once, and the top ten hold roughly 0.9%. The sequenced material came from peripheral blood. All receptors derive from a human donor with acute or convalescent COVID-19. The donor label of this sample is uncertain.

This clone occurred many times. The V call is TRBV29-1, the J call TRBJ2-6; D perhaps matches TRBD2 (6 bases). The CDR3 sequence is 17 residues long. Deletions cut 1 base from V and 0 bases from J, with 13 bases between. The germline V gene has CDR1 SQVTM and CDR2 ANQGSEA. In nucleotides, the CDR3 is TGCAGCGTTGAAGTAACGGGGGTGACCTCTGGGGCCAACGTCCTGACTTTC. It is translated as CSVEVTGVTSGANVLTF.

This clone was counted once. The chain has TRBV6-5 and TRBJ1-2; 7 positions agree with TRBD1. Trimming at V came to 6 bases and at J to 6 bases, leaving 7 bases not matched to a gene. The CDR3 extends over 13 amino acids. Germline loops: CDR1 MNHEY, CDR2 SVGAGI. CDR3 amino acids: CASSQQGTDGYTF. In DNA form, the CDR3 reads TGTGCCAGCAGCCAACAGGGGACAGATGGCTACACCTTC.

The chain recombines TRBV6-5 with TRBJ1-1, with D possibly TRBD1 on 5 matching bases. This CDR3 contains 14 residues. The V gene lost 2 bases and the J gene lost 2 bases, with 9 bases spanning the gap. Germline assignment: CDR1 MNHEY and CDR2 SVGAGI. CDR3 in amino acids: CASSYGGANTEAFF. The CDR3 DNA sequence: TGTGCCAGCAGTTACGGCGGGGCTAACACTGAAGCTTTCTTT.

This chain links TRBV6-5 with TRBJ1-3, with 7 nucleotides matching TRBD1. CDR1 and CDR2 from the germline V gene are MNHEY and SVGAGI. V dropped 6 bases and J dropped 3; count of bases not matched to a gene: 5. This CDR3 is built from 14 residues. The CDR3 sequence: CASRNSGGGNTIYF. The CDR3 DNA follows: TGTGCCAGCAGAAACTCAGGGGGTGGAAACACCATATATTTT.

This sequence joins TRBV7-8 and TRBJ2-5; 9 bases align to TRBD2. The germline V gene encodes CDR1 SGHVS and CDR2 FQNEAQ. The length of the CDR3 is 16 residues. V lost 5 bases and J lost 0; bases outside the gene matches: 7. Written as DNA, the CDR3 is TGTGCCAGCAGCGTCGGGACTAGCATGTACCAAGAGACCCAGTACTTC. It codes for CASSVGTSMYQETQYF.

The chain couples TRBV10-3 to TRBJ2-4; TRBD2 matches at 7 bases. The CDR3 spans 15 residues. V gave up 0 bases and J gave up 2 bases; unmatched junction bases: 1. The germline V gene has CDR1 ENHRY and CDR2 SYGVKD. The CDR3 nucleotides read TGTGCCATCAGTGAGTCGGGAGGGACCAAAAACATTCAGTACTTC. Translating it yields CAISESGGTKNIQYF.

The V call is TRBV4-2, the J call TRBJ1-3, with 9 positions matching TRBD1. V lost 2 bases and J lost 1; bases outside the gene matches: 3. The CDR3 is 16 residues long. CDR1 LGHNA and CDR2 YNFKEQ come from the germline V gene. CDR3: CASSQIDRGSGNTIYF. Written as DNA, the CDR3 is TGTGCCAGCAGCCAAATCGACAGGGGGTCTGGAAACACCATATATTTT.

The table lists this clone with a few counts. CDR3 DNA sequence: TGTGCCAGCAGTTACTCGCAGGGGCCGGTCAACCAGCCCCAGCATTTT. It encodes CASSYSQGPVNQPQHF. This chain links TRBV6-7 with TRBJ1-5; possibly TRBD1 for D (6 bases). TRBV6-7 is labeled an ORF, and its function is uncertain. V lost 0 bases and J 7 bases, leaving 16 bases between the germline ends. The CDR3 consists of 16 residues.

The J gene is TRBJ1-4, the V gene TRBV5-1, with 8 positions matching TRBD1. After removal of 4 bases from V and 6 bases from J, the junction contained 5 bases not matched to a gene. CDR1 and CDR2 from the germline V gene are SGHRS and YFSETQ. This CDR3 has 14 amino acids. DNA of the CDR3: TGCGCCAGCAGCAACCGGGACAGGCATGAAAAACTGTTTTTT. Residues: CASSNRDRHEKLFF.

J is TRBJ2-3 and V is TRBV7-9, with 11 bases fitting TRBD2. The CDR3 contains 16 residues. V lost 5 bases to trimming and J lost 2 bases; unmatched junction nucleotides: 6. Germline-derived CDR1 and CDR2 are SEHNR and FQNEAQ (reference sequence). CDR3 coding DNA: TGTGCCAGCAGCCCGGGACTAGCGGTTGCCACAGATACGCAGTATTTT. Translating gives CASSPGLAVATDTQYF.

This clone was detected a few times. The genes are TRBV2 and TRBJ1-2; no firm D call. The germline V and J ends were trimmed by 6 bases and 2 bases, with 4 bases remaining between them. This CDR3 contains 11 residues. Per germline, CDR1 SNHLY and CDR2 FYNNEI. CDR3 residues: CASSRNYGYTF. CDR3 DNA: TGTGCCAGCAGCAGGAACTATGGCTACACCTTC.

The chain uses TRBV6-6 and TRBJ1-1; D is unresolved. Trimming shortened V by 3 bases and J by 4 bases, and 15 bases separated the two germline ends. From germline, CDR1 is MNHNY and CDR2 SVGAGI (reference sequence). The CDR3 totals 15 residues. The DNA for the CDR3 is TGTGCCAGCAGTTATTACCAGGTTCGAGCCACTGAAGCTTTCTTT. Translation gives CASSYYQVRATEAFF.

The CDR3 region is CSVDTGEAYNEQFF. CDR3 bases: TGCAGCGTTGATACAGGAGAGGCCTACAATGAGCAGTTCTTC. This chain links TRBV29-1 with TRBJ2-1; tentative D call: TRBD1 (5 bases). The V end was cut by 3 bases, the J end by 2 bases, with 11 bases between. CDR3 length equals 14 residues. The germline V gene has CDR1 SQVTM and CDR2 ANQGSEA.

In this sample, this clone turned up once. J is TRBJ2-5 and V is TRBV5-1; possibly TRBD1 for D (5 bases). This CDR3 is built from 13 residues. Germline V gene sequence: CDR1 SGHRS, CDR2 YFSETQ. The germline V and J ends were trimmed by 4 bases and 2 bases, with 9 bases remaining between them. CDR3 sequence reads: CASSPTAQETQYF. In DNA form, the CDR3 reads TGCGCCAGCAGCCCGACAGCACAAGAGACCCAGTACTTC.

This clone was seen only a few times. The chain links TRBV28 to TRBJ2-7; 7 nucleotides line up with TRBD1. Looked up from germline, CDR1 is MDHEN and CDR2 is SYDVKM. This CDR3 region has 15 residues. J was trimmed by 0 bases and V by 4 bases; bases with no gene match: 6. CDR3 protein: CASSWDSAFSYEQYF. CDR3 sequence (DNA): TGTGCCAGCAGTTGGGACAGCGCTTTCTCCTACGAGCAGTACTTC. Supplemented by reference TRBV28 and TRBJ2-7, the full variable domain reads DVKVTQSSRYLVKRTGEKVFLECVQDMDHENMFWYRQDPGLGLRLIYFSYDVKMKEKGDIPEGYSVSREKKERFSLILESASTNQTSMYLCASSWDSAFSYEQYFGPGTRLTVT.

V and J are TRBV30 and TRBJ1-6; the match to TRBD1 covers 7 bases. Per the germline V gene, CDR1 is GTSNPN and CDR2 is SVGIG (reference sequence). V dropped 7 bases and J dropped 3; count of bases not matched to a gene: 0. This CDR3 region has 12 residues. This chain's CDR3 is CAYRGYNSPLHF. The DNA for the CDR3 is TGTGCCTACAGGGGCTATAATTCACCCCTCCACTTT. Full variable domain (missing parts from reference TRBV30 and TRBJ1-6): SQTIHQWPATLVQPVGSPLSLECTVEGTSNPNLYWYRQAAGRGLQLLFYSVGIGQISSEVPQNLSASRPQDRQFILSSKKLLLSDSGFYLCAYRGYNSPLHFGNGTRLTVT.

In its sample, this clone was seen once. This rearrangement joins TRBV7-8 to TRBJ1-1; D is ambiguous. The CDR3 is 12 residues long. Germline CDR1 SGHVS, CDR2 FQNEAQ. V was clipped by 5 bases and J by 6 bases, with 10 bases between them. CDR3 sequence: CASSPFGAEAFF. The CDR3 DNA follows: TGTGCCAGCAGCCCTTTTGGAGCTGAAGCTTTCTTT.

This clone was counted between two and nine times. V and J are TRBV6-5 and TRBJ2-3, with 10 bases matching TRBD1. Looked up from germline, CDR1 is MNHEY and CDR2 is SVGAGI. The CDR3 has 16 amino acids. With V trimmed by 4 bases and J by 6 bases, 10 bases remained unmatched. CDR3 sequence: CASSSRTGGDMDTQYF. CDR3 nucleotide sequence: TGTGCCAGCAGTTCCCGGACAGGGGGTGATATGGATACGCAGTATTTT.

V is TRBV7-2 and J is TRBJ1-2, with 8 bases aligning to TRBD1. CDR1 and CDR2 (germline): SGHTA, FQGNSA. J was trimmed by 2 bases and V by 5 bases; bases with no gene match: 7. This CDR3 is built from 15 residues. The CDR3 protein is CASSPTGQGNYGYTF. CDR3 DNA sequence: TGTGCCAGCAGCCCGACCGGACAGGGAAACTATGGCTACACCTTC.